What follows are 31 T cell receptor beta chains derived from one specimen sequenced in a study of blood T cell repertoires in COVID-19. Using immunoSEQ multiplex PCR, the repertoire was profiled, and TCRdb retains in-frame clones only, with some absent. The sample yields about 350,000 clones, about 87% seen once. Sequencing used peripheral blood. The receptors stem from a woman aged 45-60 years with COVID-19, enrolled during active disease.

The chain combines TRBV10-2 with TRBJ2-5; 7 bases fit TRBD1. Looked up from germline, CDR1 is WSHSY and CDR2 is SAAADI. The CDR3 totals 14 residues. After removal of 6 bases from V and 0 bases from J, the junction contained 4 bases not matched to a gene. CDR3 nucleotide sequence: TGCGCCAGCAGGGAGACAGGGTACCAAGAGACCCAGTACTTC. Protein sequence: CASRETGYQETQYF.

This clone was detected only once. The rearrangement links TRBV5-1 to TRBJ1-1, with 7 bases matching TRBD1. Germline V gene data show CDR1 as SGHRS and CDR2 as YFSETQ. The CDR3 extends over 15 amino acids. The J segment lost 3 bases and the V segment lost 3 bases, leaving 8 bases of the junction unmatched. CDR3 bases: TGCGCCAGCAGCTCACAGGACAGGTTAGACACTGAAGCTTTCTTT. This encodes CASSSQDRLDTEAFF. Using reference TRBV5-1 and TRBJ1-1 for the parts outside the CDR3, the full variable domain is KAGVTQTPRYLIKTRGQQVTLSCSPISGHRSVSWYQQTPGQGLQFLFEYFSETQRNKGNFPGRFSGRQFSNSRSEMNVSTLELGDSALYLCASSSQDRLDTEAFFGQGTRLTVV.

The V gene is TRBV15, the J gene TRBJ2-3, with 7 bases that match TRBD1. Germline assignment: CDR1 LNHNV and CDR2 YYDKDF (reference sequence). The length of the CDR3 is 14 residues. The junction had 8 bases not matched to a gene; V was cut back by 8 bases and J by 3 bases. This CDR3 reads CATHGDSRTDTQYF. For the CDR3, the DNA is TGTGCCACCCACGGGGACAGTCGGACAGATACGCAGTATTTT.

The genes are TRBV5-1 and TRBJ2-7; D perhaps matches TRBD1 (5 bases). The V gene's germline CDR1 is SGHRS and CDR2 YFSETQ. V was shortened by 0 bases and J by 6 bases, with 19 bases between the two germline ends. The CDR3 is 16 residues long. The CDR3 region is CASSLARIAGSSEQYF. The CDR3 coding sequence is TGCGCCAGCAGCTTGGCTAGGATCGCAGGGTCGAGCGAGCAGTACTTC. The full variable domain, completed using reference TRBV5-1 and TRBJ2-7, is KAGVTQTPRYLIKTRGQQVTLSCSPISGHRSVSWYQQTPGQGLQFLFEYFSETQRNKGNFPGRFSGRQFSNSRSEMNVSTLELGDSALYLCASSLARIAGSSEQYFGPGTRLTVT.

The chain employs TRBV4-3 and TRBJ1-4; no clear D. The V gene lost 3 bases and the J gene lost 3 bases, with 14 bases spanning the gap. The germline V gene encodes CDR1 LGHNA and CDR2 YSLEER. The length of the CDR3 is 16 residues. In DNA form, the CDR3 reads TGCGCCAGCAGCCATTTAAACGGGGTGGCTAATGAAAAACTGTTTTTT. Its translation: CASSHLNGVANEKLFF.

This sequence joins TRBV5-1 and TRBJ2-7; 10 nucleotides line up with TRBD1. The CDR3 is 15 residues long. Germline values: CDR1 SGHRS, CDR2 YFSETQ. V shed 4 bases, J shed 1 base, and the junction held 5 bases outside the gene matches. The CDR3 sequence is CASSRGTGDSYEQYF. The DNA for the CDR3 is TGCGCCAGCAGCCGTGGGACAGGGGATTCCTACGAGCAGTACTTC.

The chain links TRBV10-1 to TRBJ2-7; 9 bases fit TRBD1. CDR3 length equals 15 residues. After removal of 2 bases from V and 3 bases from J, the junction contained 5 bases not matched to a gene. The V gene's germline CDR1 is WNHNN and CDR2 SYGVQD (reference sequence). DNA of the CDR3: TGCGCCAGCAGTGAGGGGGGACAGGGAATCTACGAGCAGTACTTC. This translates into CASSEGGQGIYEQYF.

This rearrangement joins TRBV5-5 to TRBJ1-1; perhaps TRBD1 as D (6 bases). The CDR3 is 15 residues long. Trimming left V 5 bases short and J 3 bases short, with 17 bases between. Germline V gene lookup returns CDR1 SGHKS and CDR2 YYEKEE (reference sequence). The DNA for the CDR3 is TGTGCCAGCAGTTCGCAACAGGGTTTTTACACTGAAGCTTTCTTT. Amino acids: CASSSQQGFYTEAFF.

The chain carries TRBV5-4 and TRBJ2-7; 7 bases fit TRBD1. Germline loops: CDR1 SGHNT, CDR2 YYREEE (reference sequence). Trimming cost V 3 bases and J 9 bases; bases outside gene matches: 9. The CDR3 loop spans 13 amino acids. CDR3 sequence reads: CASSYDRDFAQYF. DNA of the CDR3: TGTGCCAGCAGCTACGACAGGGATTTTGCGCAGTACTTC.

The CDR3 region has the DNA TGTGCCAGCAGCTCCACACTAGCGGGAAAAGGCGAGCAGTACTTC. Translated: CASSSTLAGKGEQYF. This chain connects TRBV9 to TRBJ2-7; 10 positions match TRBD2. The V segment lost 4 bases and the J segment 6 bases; nucleotides outside the gene matches: 10. Germline V gene lookup returns CDR1 SGDLS and CDR2 YYNGEE. CDR3 length equals 15 residues.

J is TRBJ2-3 and V is TRBV15; perhaps TRBD2 as D (6 bases). This CDR3 is built from 17 residues. V lost 0 bases and J 2 bases, leaving 15 bases between the germline ends. The V gene's germline CDR1 is LNHNV and CDR2 YYDKDF (reference sequence). DNA for the CDR3: TGTGCCACCAGCAGAGAGGGGGGACGGAGACTCACAGATACGCAGTATTTT. As protein: CATSREGGRRLTDTQYF.

The chain combines TRBV11-2 with TRBJ2-7, with 10 bases aligning to TRBD1. CDR3 length: 15 residues. V lost 4 bases, J lost 0 bases, and 3 bases stayed unmatched. CDR1 is SGHAT and CDR2 is FQNNGV in the germline V gene. The CDR3: CASSSRDRGSYEQYF. CDR3 nucleotide sequence: TGTGCCAGCAGCTCCCGGGACAGGGGCTCCTACGAGCAGTACTTC.

This clone is a singleton in its sample. This chain joins TRBV5-1 and TRBJ2-7, with TRBD1 matching 9 bases. This CDR3 has 15 amino acids. From germline, CDR1 is SGHRS and CDR2 YFSETQ. The J segment lost 2 bases and the V segment lost 1 base, leaving 4 bases of the junction unmatched. CDR3 protein: CASSLWGTGPYEQYF. CDR3 in DNA: TGCGCCAGCAGCTTGTGGGGGACAGGGCCCTACGAGCAGTACTTC.

This chain uses TRBV4-1 with TRBJ1-1; no reliable D call. Trimming removed 4 bases at V and 6 bases at J, with 9 bases between. The germline CDR1 and CDR2 sequences are MGHRA and YSYEKL. The CDR3 is 12 residues long. This chain's CDR3 is CASSPGRAEAFF. CDR3 nucleotides: TGCGCCAGCAGCCCAGGCCGCGCTGAAGCTTTCTTT.

The chain carries TRBV14 and TRBJ1-1; D gene uncertain. Per the germline V gene, CDR1 is SGHDN and CDR2 is FVKESK. V lost 1 base and J lost 6, with 9 bases in between. This CDR3 region has 13 residues. This CDR3 reads CASSQGGYAEAFF. CDR3 coding DNA: TGTGCCAGCAGCCAAGGAGGGTACGCTGAAGCTTTCTTT.

This clone was detected a few times. The rearrangement uses TRBV30 and TRBJ1-2, with D perhaps TRBD1 (6 bases). The CDR3 extends over 13 amino acids. Looked up from germline, CDR1 is GTSNPN and CDR2 is SVGIG (reference sequence). Trimming removed 2 bases at V and 4 bases at J, with 11 bases between. As DNA, the CDR3 is TGTGCCTGGAGTCTACAGGGTATCTATGGCTACACCTTC. Its protein is CAWSLQGIYGYTF.

This clone has a handful of counts. This chain connects TRBV10-1 to TRBJ2-2; D possibly corresponds to TRBD2 (5 bases). V shed 0 bases and J shed 6 bases, with 11 bases lying between them. Germline V lookup: CDR1 WNHNN, CDR2 SYGVQD (reference sequence). The CDR3 spans 15 residues. The CDR3 protein is CASSESVVSAGELFF. CDR3 nucleotide sequence: TGCGCCAGCAGTGAGTCGGTGGTTAGCGCCGGGGAGCTGTTTTTT.

The V gene is TRBV11-2, the J gene TRBJ2-7; 10 nucleotides align to TRBD2. This CDR3 region has 18 residues. After removal of 5 bases from V and 0 bases from J, the junction contained 13 bases not matched to a gene. Germline-derived CDR1 and CDR2 are SGHAT and FQNNGV. CDR3 nucleotide sequence: TGTGCCAGCAGCACCCGGACTAGCGGAACTTCCCGCTCCTACGAGCAGTACTTC. It encodes CASSTRTSGTSRSYEQYF.

This clone was observed a single time. The genes are TRBV30 and TRBJ1-3; D unresolved. V lost 2 bases and J 3 bases, leaving 8 bases between the germline ends. Germline V lookup: CDR1 GTSNPN, CDR2 SVGIG (reference sequence). The CDR3 loop spans 13 amino acids. The CDR3 reads CAWSKQRGNTIYF. In DNA, the CDR3 is TGTGCCTGGAGTAAGCAGCGTGGAAACACCATATATTTT.

This clone was detected only once. The CDR3 bases are TGTGCCAGCAGCCAAGGGGTCAGGGACAGAGAGACCCAGTACTTC. This codes for CASSQGVRDRETQYF. The chain employs TRBV14 and TRBJ2-5; 7 nucleotides agree with TRBD1. From germline, CDR1 is SGHDN and CDR2 FVKESK. The junction had 6 bases not matched to a gene; V was cut back by 1 base and J by 4 bases. This CDR3 contains 15 residues.

The CDR3 loop is CSATGTGGFLFF. Here the CDR3 DNA reads TGCAGCGCCACCGGGACAGGGGGGTTCCTGTTTTTT. This chain connects TRBV29-1 to TRBJ1-4; 11 bases map to TRBD1. The J segment lost 14 bases and the V segment lost 7 bases, leaving 9 bases of the junction unmatched. Germline CDR1 and CDR2: SQVTM and ANQGSEA. The CDR3 runs to 12 residues.

The chain couples TRBV5-1 to TRBJ2-3, with TRBD1 identical over 8 bases. The V segment lost 0 bases and the J segment 1 base; nucleotides outside the gene matches: 4. Germline CDR1 is SGHRS and CDR2 is YFSETQ. The CDR3 length is 16 residues. CDR3 residues: CASSLAPDRGTDTQYF. Here the CDR3 DNA reads TGCGCCAGCAGCTTGGCCCCGGACAGGGGCACAGATACGCAGTATTTT.

The CDR3 protein is CAWSGLAGVGEQYF. In DNA, the CDR3 is TGTGCCTGGAGTGGACTAGCGGGAGTCGGCGAGCAGTACTTC. The V call is TRBV30, the J call TRBJ2-7, with TRBD2 matching 12 bases. CDR1 is GTSNPN and CDR2 is SVGIG in the germline V gene (reference sequence). The CDR3 runs to 14 residues. Trimming took 1 base from V and 6 from J; bases not matched to a gene: 4.

The chain joins TRBV5-1 to TRBJ2-3; perhaps TRBD2 as D (6 bases). V lost 7 bases, J lost 4 bases, and 16 bases lay in between. Germline values: CDR1 SGHRS, CDR2 YFSETQ. The CDR3 covers 14 residues. The DNA for the CDR3 is TGCGCCAGCTCCACAAGGGTAGCGGCAGATACGCAGTATTTT. It specifies CASSTRVAADTQYF.

The V gene is TRBV28, the J gene TRBJ1-3; D not certain. Trimming left V 2 bases short and J 0 bases short, with 20 bases between. The CDR3 has 19 residues. CDR1 and CDR2 from the germline V gene are MDHEN and SYDVKM. Here the CDR3 DNA reads TGTGCCAGCAGTTTACCTCCGTCAGGCAACCCGCTCTCTGGAAACACCATATATTTT. It translates to CASSLPPSGNPLSGNTIYF.

CDR3 sequence (DNA): TGTGCCACCAGTGATCCCTACTTGGAGGCTAACTATGGCTACACCTTC. The encoded protein is CATSDPYLEANYGYTF. This rearrangement joins TRBV24-1 to TRBJ1-2; no clear D gene. The CDR3 is made up of 16 amino acids. The V end lost 3 bases, the J end lost 0 bases, and 13 bases lay between the germline ends. The germline V gene encodes CDR1 KGHDR and CDR2 SFDVKD.

The J gene is TRBJ2-3, the V gene TRBV29-1; 10 bases are a match to TRBD1. Germline values: CDR1 SQVTM, CDR2 ANQGSEA. CDR3 size: 16 residues. V shed 8 bases and J 5 bases; nucleotides not matched to a gene: 16. The CDR3: CSFWSRTGGVGDTQYF. CDR3 in DNA: TGCAGCTTTTGGAGCCGGACAGGGGGTGTAGGAGATACGCAGTATTTT.

The chain couples TRBV29-1 to TRBJ2-1, with TRBD2 matching 11 bases. Germline V gives CDR1 SQVTM, CDR2 ANQGSEA. This CDR3 spans 13 amino acids. V lost 7 bases to trimming and J lost 5 bases; unmatched junction nucleotides: 4. CDR3 in amino acids: CSEKTSGNNEQFF. CDR3 in DNA: TGCAGCGAGAAGACTAGCGGGAACAATGAGCAGTTCTTC.

The chain recombines TRBV19 with TRBJ2-3, with D possibly matching TRBD2 (6 bases). The CDR3 has 15 amino acids. V was clipped by 3 bases and J by 1 base, with 11 bases between them. Germline V gene sequence: CDR1 LNHDA, CDR2 SQIVND (reference sequence). CDR3 DNA: TGTGCCAGTAGTATTGCTAGCGTGGGCACAGATACGCAGTATTTT. The encoded protein is CASSIASVGTDTQYF.

The chain is built from TRBV18 and TRBJ1-2; TRBD1 agrees at 11 bases. Trimming cost V 6 bases and J 6 bases; bases outside gene matches: 9. The CDR3 loop spans 15 amino acids. CDR1 KGHSH and CDR2 LQKENI come from the germline V gene. CDR3 sequence reads: CASSLTGTGGDGYTF. CDR3 DNA: TGTGCCAGCTCGCTAACCGGGACAGGGGGGGATGGCTACACCTTC.

V and J are TRBV5-1 and TRBJ2-1; D might be TRBD1 (5 bases). The CDR3 covers 12 residues. Trimming left V 0 bases short and J 10 bases short, with 8 bases between. Germline-derived CDR1 and CDR2 are SGHRS and YFSETQ. CDR3 DNA: TGCGCCAGCAGCTTGGGGAGACAGGAGCAGTTCTTC. The encoded protein is CASSLGRQEQFF.